A single sample is the source of the 8 T cell receptor beta chains below, sequenced in a study of monozygotic twins with inflammatory bowel disease. One entry per CDR3 protein, without DNA, is what TCRdb gives after re-calling the 5' RACE reads. Its clone listing holds some 330,000 distinct CDR3 sequences. Sequencing was carried out using blood. The receptors stem from a human donor with ulcerative colitis or Crohn's disease, or a healthy co-twin of an affected twin (not recorded which).

The CDR3 is CASSWGQTMNTEAFF. The chain joins TRBV7-8 to TRBJ1-1; there is no DNA to check the TCRdb D call of TRBD1. The CDR3 has 15 residues. Germline CDR1 is SGHVS and CDR2 is FQNEAQ.

This chain uses TRBV7-9 with TRBJ1-4. Germline lookup yields CDR1 SEHNR and CDR2 FQNEAQ (reference sequence). The length of the CDR3 is 15 residues. The CDR3 is CASSLRTDTNEKLFF.

The chain links TRBV5-1 to TRBJ2-5. The germline V gene encodes CDR1 SGHRS and CDR2 YFSETQ. The CDR3 totals 12 residues. CDR3 in amino acids: CASSIRHETQYF. Full variable domain (remainder filled in from reference TRBV5-1 and TRBJ2-5): KAGVTQTPRYLIKTRGQQVTLSCSPISGHRSVSWYQQTPGQGLQFLFEYFSETQRNKGNFPGRFSGRQFSNSRSEMNVSTLELGDSALYLCASSIRHETQYFGPGTRLLVL.

This sequence joins TRBV28 and TRBJ2-7; with no DNA, the TCRdb D assignment of TRBD1 cannot be verified. Germline V lookup: CDR1 MDHEN, CDR2 SYDVKM. CDR3 length: 12 amino acids. The CDR3 here is CASRTGVREQYF.

The chain has TRBV5-1 and TRBJ1-1. The CDR3 runs to 15 residues. Germline CDR1 SGHRS, CDR2 YFSETQ. The CDR3 loop is CASSSGQDMNTEAFF.

This chain connects TRBV28 to TRBJ2-2; the D call from TCRdb, TRBD1, cannot be confirmed without DNA. This CDR3 has 16 amino acids. From germline, CDR1 is MDHEN and CDR2 SYDVKM. The chain's CDR3 is CASWSPGTGNTGELFF.

V gene TRBV5-1 combines with J gene TRBJ2-7; the TCRdb D gene call, TRBD1, has no DNA to confirm it. The germline V gene has CDR1 SGHRS and CDR2 YFSETQ. This CDR3 spans 14 amino acids. CDR3 protein: CASSLGAGFYEQYF.

CDR3 region: CASGTTGRGTTEAFF. This rearrangement joins TRBV5-4 to TRBJ1-1; TCRdb's assignment of TRBD1 cannot be checked, as there is no DNA. The CDR3 has 15 residues. Germline V gene sequence: CDR1 SGHNT, CDR2 YYREEE (reference sequence).